Listed here are 18 T cell receptor beta chains from one sample, sequenced in a study of T cells in localized non-small cell lung cancer. Repertoires were generated with immunoSEQ multiplex PCR, while TCRdb's copy carries only in-frame clones and drops some. The sample shows about 18,000 clones, approximately 90% of them seen only once. The input for sequencing was peripheral blood, taken before any cancer treatment. These receptors were obtained from a male donor aged 60 or over with stage II squamous cell lung carcinoma.

The V gene is TRBV5-1, the J gene TRBJ2-1, with 8 nucleotides matching TRBD2. The CDR3 spans 16 residues. Germline loops: CDR1 SGHRS, CDR2 YFSETQ. V was clipped by 0 bases and J by 5 bases; unmatched bases: 7. This CDR3 reads CASSLVAGNLHNEQFF. CDR3 DNA sequence: TGCGCCAGCAGCTTGGTAGCGGGAAACCTCCACAATGAGCAGTTCTTC.

The CDR3 sequence: CASSQLAGGPNEQYF. DNA of the CDR3: TGTGCCAGCAGCCAACTAGCGGGAGGGCCAAATGAGCAGTACTTC. The rearrangement uses TRBV6-6 and TRBJ2-7; 13 positions match TRBD2. The CDR3 contains 15 residues. The V segment lost 6 bases and the J segment 7 bases; nucleotides outside the gene matches: 9. Germline CDR1 reads MNHNY; CDR2 reads SVGAGI (reference sequence).

V and J are TRBV10-3 and TRBJ2-2; no clear D. Trimming stripped 3 bases from V and 5 bases from J, with 7 bases between. This CDR3 has 13 residues. CDR1 ENHRY and CDR2 SYGVKD come from the germline V gene. The CDR3 sequence is CAISDVGTGELFF. The CDR3 DNA follows: TGTGCCATCAGTGACGTAGGGACCGGGGAGCTGTTTTTT.

V usage is TRBV28 and J usage is TRBJ2-7, with D possibly matching TRBD1 (5 bases). CDR1 MDHEN and CDR2 SYDVKM come from the germline V gene. The CDR3 sequence is 15 residues long. The V end lost 2 bases, the J end lost 4 bases, and 15 bases lay between the germline ends. The CDR3 is CASSLRSKGWYEQYF. CDR3 nucleotide sequence: TGTGCCAGCAGTTTACGATCAAAGGGGTGGTACGAGCAGTACTTC. The full variable domain, rest sourced from reference TRBV28 and TRBJ2-7, is DVKVTQSSRYLVKRTGEKVFLECVQDMDHENMFWYRQDPGLGLRLIYFSYDVKMKEKGDIPEGYSVSREKKERFSLILESASTNQTSMYLCASSLRSKGWYEQYFGPGTRLTVT.

V usage is TRBV6-1 and J usage is TRBJ1-1; D not certain. This CDR3 has 14 residues. Germline V CDR1 and CDR2: MNHNS, SASEGT. V was cut by 4 bases and J by 0 bases, with 9 bases left in between. The CDR3 DNA follows: TGTGCCAGCAGTGCCTTCTTGATGAACACTGAAGCTTTCTTT. It yields the protein CASSAFLMNTEAFF.

This clone was observed once. The chain uses TRBV16 and TRBJ2-3; unclear D gene. Trimming took 3 bases from V and 0 from J, leaving 13 bases between them. Germline V gene sequence: CDR1 KGHSY, CDR2 FQNENV. The CDR3 runs to 16 residues. The CDR3 region has the DNA TGTGCCAGCAGCCATCTAGTACCTCCGAGCACAGATACGCAGTATTTT. Translating it yields CASSHLVPPSTDTQYF. Filled out from reference TRBV16 and TRBJ2-3, the complete variable domain reads GEEVAQTPKHLVRGEGQKAKLYCAPIKGHSYVFWYQQVLKNEFKFLISFQNENVFDETGMPKERFSAKCLPNSPCSLEIQATKLEDSAVYFCASSHLVPPSTDTQYFGPGTRLTVL.

This clone showed up just once. The V and J genes are TRBV28 and TRBJ1-4; D may be TRBD1 (6 bases). The V end lost 10 bases, the J end lost 10 bases, and 25 bases lay between the germline ends. The CDR3 is made up of 15 amino acids. Germline CDR1 MDHEN, CDR2 SYDVKM. The CDR3 coding sequence is TGTGCCACCCTTAAAGGTACAGGGTCGAGCGGAAAACTGTTTTTT. Translation gives CATLKGTGSSGKLFF.

This chain connects TRBV27 to TRBJ2-7, with D uncertain. Per germline, CDR1 MNHEY and CDR2 SMNVEV (reference sequence). V dropped 0 bases and J dropped 4 bases, with 10 bases sitting between them. CDR3 length equals 14 residues. In DNA form, the CDR3 reads TGTGCCAGCAGTTTATCCCTCAACAATTACGAGCAGTACTTC. Translating gives CASSLSLNNYEQYF.

CDR3 loop: CASSLRLAGVQEQFF. The CDR3 DNA is TGTGCCAGCAGCTTAAGGCTAGCGGGAGTACAGGAGCAGTTCTTC. This chain links TRBV7-9 with TRBJ2-1; 10 bases agree with TRBD2. Germline-derived CDR1 and CDR2 are SEHNR and FQNEAQ (reference sequence). V lost 2 bases to trimming and J lost 10 bases; unmatched junction nucleotides: 8. This CDR3 region has 15 residues.

This chain links TRBV5-4 with TRBJ2-6, with TRBD1 as a possible D gene (6 bases). The CDR3 runs to 18 residues. The germline V gene has CDR1 SGHNT and CDR2 YYREEE (reference sequence). V was trimmed by 0 bases and J by 0 bases, leaving 13 bases between them. This CDR3 is CASSLAPGVNSGANVLTF. Written as DNA, the CDR3 is TGTGCCAGCAGCTTGGCCCCAGGGGTTAACTCTGGGGCCAACGTCCTGACTTTC.

The chain uses TRBV30 and TRBJ2-2; 8 bases line up with TRBD1. This CDR3 comprises 14 residues. The J segment lost 1 base and the V segment lost 4 bases, leaving 2 bases of the junction unmatched. Germline V gene lookup returns CDR1 GTSNPN and CDR2 SVGIG (reference sequence). For the CDR3, the DNA is TGTGCCTGGACCGGGACAGGGAACACCGGGGAGCTGTTTTTT. This sequence encodes CAWTGTGNTGELFF. The entire variable domain, with the rest obtained from reference TRBV30 and TRBJ2-2, is as follows: SQTIHQWPATLVQPVGSPLSLECTVEGTSNPNLYWYRQAAGRGLQLLFYSVGIGQISSEVPQNLSASRPQDRQFILSSKKLLLSDSGFYLCAWTGTGNTGELFFGEGSRLTVL.

This clone has just one count. This chain uses TRBV7-8 with TRBJ2-7; no definite D call. Trimming removed 4 bases from V and 5 bases from J, with 18 bases in between. The CDR3 runs to 15 residues. The germline CDR1 and CDR2 sequences are SGHVS and FQNEAQ. In nucleotides, the CDR3 is TGTGCCAGCAGCTCGTACCGTCCAGGTTCCAACGAGCAGTACTTC. Translated, it gives CASSSYRPGSNEQYF.

This chain joins TRBV28 and TRBJ2-2, with 11 bases fitting TRBD2. Germline V gives CDR1 MDHEN, CDR2 SYDVKM. There are 18 residues in the CDR3. J was trimmed by 4 bases and V by 6 bases; bases with no gene match: 13. DNA for the CDR3: TGTGCCAGCAGGCATAGCGGGAGGGCCCCGCGGGGCACCGGGGAGCTGTTTTTT. Protein: CASRHSGRAPRGTGELFF.

This chain joins TRBV5-1 and TRBJ2-1; 7 bases agree with TRBD1. V was clipped by 2 bases and J by 8 bases; unmatched bases: 7. CDR1 is SGHRS and CDR2 is YFSETQ in the germline V gene. The CDR3 sequence is 14 residues long. CDR3 loop: CASSFGQAVDEQFF. In nucleotides, the CDR3 is TGCGCCAGCAGCTTCGGACAGGCGGTTGATGAGCAGTTCTTC.

The genes are TRBV7-3 and TRBJ2-1; 10 bases are shared with TRBD2. The germline V gene has CDR1 SGHTA and CDR2 FQGTGA. Trimming removed 5 bases from V and 6 bases from J; junction bases left unmatched: 4. The CDR3 runs 14 residues. The DNA for the CDR3 is TGTGCCAGCAGCATAGGGACTAGCGTCAATGAGCAGTTCTTC. It specifies CASSIGTSVNEQFF. Using reference TRBV7-3 and TRBJ2-1 for the parts outside the CDR3, the full variable domain is GAGVSQTPSNKVTEKGKYVELRCDPISGHTALYWYRQSLGQGPEFLIYFQGTGAADDSGLPNDRFFAVRPEGSVSTLKIQRTERGDSAVYLCASSIGTSVNEQFFGPGTRLTVL.

This chain joins TRBV21-1 and TRBJ2-2; the table's D call of TRBD1 was not tested on the DNA. TRBV21-1 is a pseudogene locus. The length of the CDR3 is 15 residues. The CDR3 region is CASIGTGDLAGELFF. The CDR3 nucleotides are TGTGCCAGTATCGGGACAGGGGATCTCGCCGGGGAGCTGTTTTTT.

The chain has TRBV7-6 and TRBJ1-5; TRBD1 matches 8 bases. Germline V gene data show CDR1 as SGHVS and CDR2 as FNYEAQ. The CDR3 spans 14 residues. V was clipped by 2 bases and J by 4 bases; unmatched bases: 1. In DNA form, the CDR3 reads TGTGCCAGCAGCTTACAGGGGGCTAATCAGCCCCAGCATTTT. This gives the protein CASSLQGANQPQHF. Based on the CDR3 plus reference TRBV7-6 and TRBJ1-5, the full variable domain is GAGVSQSPRYKVTKRGQDVALRCDPISGHVSLYWYRQALGQGPEFLTYFNYEAQQDKSGLPNDRFSAERPEGSISTLTIQRTEQRDSAMYRCASSLQGANQPQHFGDGTRLSIL.

The chain couples TRBV6-1 to TRBJ2-2, with D possibly being TRBD2 (6 bases). The germline gives CDR1 MNHNS, CDR2 SASEGT. The V end was cut by 4 bases, the J end by 4 bases, with 10 bases between. This CDR3 region has 14 residues. The CDR3 bases are TGTGCCAGCAGTGTGGAGGGTGGCACCGGGGAGCTGTTTTTT. It is translated as CASSVEGGTGELFF.